These 3 T cell receptor beta chains originate from one sample sequenced in a study of blood T cell repertoires in COVID-19 (dated by TCRdb to about 2020). The library was obtained by the immunoSEQ multiplex PCR assay. In its TCRdb copy, this immuneACCESS table keeps in-frame sequences only and misses some clones. Where compared with another copy, unresolved V genes explain less than half of these, and the others have no known cause. Across this sample there are around 290,000 clones, with approximately 90% seen only once. The ten biggest clones cover approximately 2% of the sample. Sample: PBMCs or T cells enriched from blood (not recorded which). These TCRs come from a woman aged 55-69 years in a cohort exposed to, infected with or recovered from COVID-19 (not recorded which).

The chain is built from TRBV24-1 and TRBJ2-5; 12 bases agree with TRBD2. Unmatched junction bases numbered 10, after V lost 2 bases and J lost 7 bases. The CDR3 is 17 amino acids. CDR1 KGHDR and CDR2 SFDVKD come from the germline V gene. The DNA for the CDR3 is TGTGCCACCAGTGATTCGCGACTAGCGGGGGATGGGGGGACCCAGTACTTC. Translation: CATSDSRLAGDGGTQYF.

V and J are TRBV6-4 and TRBJ2-3; 9 bases line up with TRBD1. Germline lookup yields CDR1 MRHNA and CDR2 SNTAGT. This CDR3 spans 14 amino acids. Trimming at V came to 2 bases and at J to 3 bases, leaving 0 bases not matched to a gene. CDR3 amino acids: CASSDGTGTDTQYF. The CDR3 DNA reads as TGTGCCAGCAGTGACGGGACAGGGACAGATACGCAGTATTTT.

This clone was counted once. The genes are TRBV2 and TRBJ2-1, with 8 bases aligning to TRBD2. Trimming cost V 6 bases and J 2 bases; bases outside gene matches: 6. Per the germline V gene, CDR1 is SNHLY and CDR2 is FYNNEI. The CDR3 contains 15 residues. DNA of the CDR3: TGTGCCAGCAGGCGGGGGGAGGGGACCTACAATGAGCAGTTCTTC. The encoded protein is CASRRGEGTYNEQFF.